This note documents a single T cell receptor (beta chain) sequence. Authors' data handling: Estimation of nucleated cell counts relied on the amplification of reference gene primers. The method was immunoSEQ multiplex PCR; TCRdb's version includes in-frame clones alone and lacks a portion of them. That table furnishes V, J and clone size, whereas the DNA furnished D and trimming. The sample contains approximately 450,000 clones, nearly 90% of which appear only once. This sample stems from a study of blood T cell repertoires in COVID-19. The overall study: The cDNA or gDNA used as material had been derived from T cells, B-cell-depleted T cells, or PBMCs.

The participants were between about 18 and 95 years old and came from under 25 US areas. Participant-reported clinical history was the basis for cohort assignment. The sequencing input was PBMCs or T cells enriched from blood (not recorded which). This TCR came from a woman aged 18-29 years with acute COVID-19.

The CDR3 DNA reads as TGTGCCAGCAGTGAAGATGCCATGGCGGGAGGGTTTAAGAATGAGCAGTTCTTC. Encoded protein: CASSEDAMAGGFKNEQFF. This chain connects TRBV6-1 to TRBJ2-1, with 9 positions matching TRBD2. The CDR3 is 18 residues long. The germline gives CDR1 MNHNS, CDR2 SASEGT. The ends lost 1 base at V and 7 bases at J; junction bases unmatched: 14.